Following are 5 T cell receptor beta chains from one sample sequenced in a study of Ad26.COV2.S vaccination and SARS-CoV-2 variants. Using immunoSEQ multiplex PCR, the repertoire was profiled, and TCRdb retains in-frame clones only, with some absent. Among fewer than 400,000 clones listed, about 82% were seen once. Stated treatment: some 20 received Ad26.COV2.S at low or high dose, single or two shots; several received placebo; per-sample allocation not given. The samples were gathered on day 63 after the first injection of vaccine or placebo. Source: peripheral blood, taken in a trial of Ad26.COV2.S vaccine versus placebo. These receptor sequences come from a person aged 18-60 years who received the Ad26.COV2.S COVID-19 vaccine or a placebo.

The chain links TRBV7-2 to TRBJ1-5; 7 bases are shared with TRBD1. The CDR3 consists of 13 residues. In germline, CDR1 is SGHTA, CDR2 FQGNSA. The V and J ends lost 4 bases and 5 bases, in that order; junction bases with no gene match: 2. The DNA for the CDR3 is TGTGCCAGCAGCTGGGACAGAGATCAGCCCCAGCATTTT. Translation gives CASSWDRDQPQHF.

V gene TRBV9 combines with J gene TRBJ1-1, with TRBD1 as a possible D gene (5 bases). The germline V and J ends were trimmed by 4 bases and 1 base, with 14 bases remaining between them. Looked up from germline, CDR1 is SGDLS and CDR2 is YYNGEE. This CDR3 comprises 15 residues. CDR3 DNA sequence: TGTGCCAGCAGCTTCGGGGGACCGACGAACACTGAAGCTTTCTTT. This codes for CASSFGGPTNTEAFF.

This clone was seen only once. V gene TRBV10-2 combines with J gene TRBJ2-7; D is perhaps TRBD1 (5 bases). The CDR3 spans 14 residues. Germline CDR1 and CDR2: WSHSY and SAAADI. V lost 3 bases and J lost 2, with 11 bases in between. CDR3 coding DNA: TGCGCCAGCAGTGATCAGGGATCGACCTACGAGCAGTACTTC. Its protein product is CASSDQGSTYEQYF.

The V call is TRBV7-3, the J call TRBJ2-1; TRBD2 might be the D (7 bases). CDR3 length: 16 residues. CDR1 and CDR2 from the germline V gene are SGHTA and FQGTGA. The V end lost 6 bases, the J end lost 4 bases, and 19 bases lay between the germline ends. CDR3 DNA: TGTGCCAGCAGTATAGTCGGGGGGCAGATTTACAATGAGCAGTTCTTC. Amino acid sequence: CASSIVGGQIYNEQFF. The variable domain in full, completed from reference TRBV7-3 and TRBJ2-1, reads GAGVSQTPSNKVTEKGKYVELRCDPISGHTALYWYRQSLGQGPEFLIYFQGTGAADDSGLPNDRFFAVRPEGSVSTLKIQRTERGDSAVYLCASSIVGGQIYNEQFFGPGTRLTVL.

The gene calls are TRBV13 and TRBJ1-5; 8 nucleotides align to TRBD1. CDR3 length equals 17 residues. Trimming cost V 7 bases and J 5 bases; bases outside gene matches: 16. The germline gives CDR1 PRHDT, CDR2 FYEKMQ (reference sequence). The CDR3 spells CASTEDRVKDFDQPQHF. CDR3 nucleotide sequence: TGTGCCAGCACCGAGGACAGGGTGAAGGATTTTGATCAGCCCCAGCATTTT.